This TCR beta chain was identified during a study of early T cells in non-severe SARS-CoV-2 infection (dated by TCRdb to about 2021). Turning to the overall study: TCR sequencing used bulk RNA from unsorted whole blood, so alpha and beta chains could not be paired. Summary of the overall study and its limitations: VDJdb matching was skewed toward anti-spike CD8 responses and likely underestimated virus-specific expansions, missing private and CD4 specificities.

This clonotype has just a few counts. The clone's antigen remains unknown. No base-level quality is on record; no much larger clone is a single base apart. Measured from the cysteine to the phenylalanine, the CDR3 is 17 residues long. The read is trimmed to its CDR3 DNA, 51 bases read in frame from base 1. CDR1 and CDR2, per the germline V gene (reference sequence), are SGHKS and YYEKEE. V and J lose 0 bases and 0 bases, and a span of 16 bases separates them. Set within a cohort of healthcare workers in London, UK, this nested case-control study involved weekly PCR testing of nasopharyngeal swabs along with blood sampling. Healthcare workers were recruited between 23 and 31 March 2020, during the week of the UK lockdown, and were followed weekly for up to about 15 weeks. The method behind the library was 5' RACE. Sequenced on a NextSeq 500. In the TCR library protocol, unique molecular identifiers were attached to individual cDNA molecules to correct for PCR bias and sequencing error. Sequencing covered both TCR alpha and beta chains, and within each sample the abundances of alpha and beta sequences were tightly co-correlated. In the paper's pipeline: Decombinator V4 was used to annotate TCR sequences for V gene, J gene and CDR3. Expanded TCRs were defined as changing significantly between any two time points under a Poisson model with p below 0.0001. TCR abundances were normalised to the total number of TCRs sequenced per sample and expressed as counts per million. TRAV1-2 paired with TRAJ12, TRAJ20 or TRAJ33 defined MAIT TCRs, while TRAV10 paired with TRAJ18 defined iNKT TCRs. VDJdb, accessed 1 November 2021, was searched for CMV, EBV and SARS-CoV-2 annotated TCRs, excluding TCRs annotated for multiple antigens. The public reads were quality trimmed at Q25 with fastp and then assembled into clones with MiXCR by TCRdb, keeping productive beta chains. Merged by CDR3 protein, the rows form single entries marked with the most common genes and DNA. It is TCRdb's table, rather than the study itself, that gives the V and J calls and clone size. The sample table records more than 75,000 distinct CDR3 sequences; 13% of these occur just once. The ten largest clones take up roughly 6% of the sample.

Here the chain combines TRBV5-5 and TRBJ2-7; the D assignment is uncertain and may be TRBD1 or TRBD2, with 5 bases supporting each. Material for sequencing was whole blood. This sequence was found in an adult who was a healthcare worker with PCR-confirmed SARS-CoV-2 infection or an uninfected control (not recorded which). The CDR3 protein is CASSLEISGTNSYEQYF. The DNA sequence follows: TGTGCCAGCAGCTTGGAAATATCCGGGACGAACTCCTACGAGCAGTACTTC.